This is a list of T cell receptor beta chains from one sample in a study of control samples from healthy donors and cancer patients. Clones were sequenced by immunoSEQ multiplex PCR, and TCRdb holds only the in-frame ones, with some missing. The sample includes about 95,000 clones, around 81% of them seen just once. The sample taken for sequencing was blood. The origin of the receptors is a man aged 25-40 years in good health. Both conserved end residues are part of each CDR3. A D gene is named only where the DNA matches it firmly. Part of the rows lack a size; the others show once, few, many or a class for expanded clones.

J	V	D	size	CDR3	DNA
TRBJ2-1	TRBV20-1	-	few	CSASHHPEQFF	TGCAGTGCTTCCCACCATCCAGAGCAGTTCTTC
TRBJ1-2	TRBV20-1	-	-	CSASMSNYGYTF	TGCAGTGCTAGTATGTCTAACTATGGCTACACCTTC
TRBJ2-5	TRBV7-3	-	few	CASSRRGGQTQYF	TGTGCCAGCAGCCGTAGGGGGGGACAGACCCAGTACTTC
TRBJ1-2	TRBV5-8	-	-	CASSFPGDLNYGYTF	TGTGCCAGCAGCTTTCCGGGTGACCTGAACTATGGCTACACCTTC
TRBJ1-2	TRBV24-1	-	-	CATSDTNYGYTF	TGTGCCACCAGTGATACTAACTATGGCTACACCTTC
TRBJ1-1	TRBV25-1	-	few	CASSLHGNTEAFF	TGTGCCAGCAGTCTCCACGGGAACACTGAAGCTTTCTTT
TRBJ1-2	TRBV19	TRBD1	-	CASSGRQGRDGYTF	TGTGCCAGTAGTGGACGACAGGGAAGGGATGGCTACACCTTC
TRBJ1-6	TRBV25-1	-	-	CASSAGEMGNSPLHF	TGTGCCAGCAGTGCAGGAGAGATGGGCAATTCACCCCTCCACTTT
TRBJ1-1	TRBV18	-	-	CASSPPHSDRLNTEAFF	TGTGCCAGCTCACCCCCACATTCCGACAGATTGAACACTGAAGCTTTCTTT
TRBJ1-2	TRBV30	-	-	CAWSSGGGYTF	TGTGCCTGGAGTTCTGGGGGTGGCTACACCTTC